The 16 T cell receptor beta chains in this list originate from one sample, sequenced in a study of blood T cell repertoires in COVID-19. TCRdb keeps only in-frame clones here, not all; method: immunoSEQ multiplex PCR. This table holds about 100,000 clones, about 77% found once. The sequencing input was peripheral blood. The receptors here all came from a man between 65 and 85 years old with active or convalescent COVID-19.

Here the CDR3 reads CASTRDTSNEKLFF. Written as DNA, the CDR3 is TGTGCCAGCACCCGGGACACCTCTAATGAAAAACTGTTTTTT. The chain has TRBV6-6 and TRBJ1-4; weak D call: TRBD1 (6 bases). Germline values: CDR1 MNHNY, CDR2 SVGAGI (reference sequence). Between the trimmed V and J ends, which lost 7 bases and 3 bases, there was a span of 12 bases. The CDR3 extends over 14 amino acids.

This clone was detected once. This chain connects TRBV6-4 to TRBJ2-7; D perhaps matches TRBD2 (6 bases). CDR1 and CDR2 from the germline V gene are MRHNA and SNTAGT. This CDR3 comprises 15 residues. V lost 3 bases and J 4 bases, leaving 16 bases between the germline ends. CDR3 DNA: TGTGCCAGCAGTGATTACAAGAGGGGAGGATACGAGCAGTACTTC. As protein: CASSDYKRGGYEQYF.

CDR3 in amino acids: CASSLGSGGIHTDTQYF. The CDR3 bases are TGTGCCAGCAGCTTAGGTTCCGGGGGTATTCACACAGATACGCAGTATTTT. The chain joins TRBV7-9 to TRBJ2-3, with D tentatively TRBD2 (6 bases). V lost 1 base and J 2 bases, leaving 16 bases between the germline ends. CDR1 and CDR2 (germline): SEHNR, FQNEAQ (reference sequence). The CDR3 runs 17 residues.

This clone was recorded once. The J gene is TRBJ1-2, the V gene TRBV6-2 or TRBV6-3, with D perhaps matching TRBD1 (6 bases). CDR1 and CDR2 (germline): MNHEY, SVGEGT. The CDR3 runs to 13 residues. Between the trimmed V and J ends, which lost 4 bases and 4 bases, there was a span of 10 bases. The CDR3 is CASSLQGSYGYTF. CDR3 DNA sequence: TGTGCCAGCAGTTTACAGGGTTCCTATGGCTACACCTTC.

The count of this clone is one. The chain joins TRBV5-6 to TRBJ1-2; D is possibly TRBD1 (6 bases). Trimming removed 0 bases from V and 2 bases from J, with 11 bases in between. The CDR3 spans 15 residues. Germline CDR1 is SGHDT and CDR2 is YYEEEE. DNA of the CDR3: TGTGCCAGCAGCTTGGGTGGACAGAGAAACTATGGCTACACCTTC. This translates into CASSLGGQRNYGYTF.

This sequence joins TRBV21-1 and TRBJ1-3. TRBV21-1 is a known pseudogene. CDR3 size: 18 residues. The CDR3 reads CASSKCGSLRSSGNTIYF. CDR3 nucleotide sequence: TGTGCCAGCAGCAAATGTGGCAGCTTAAGGAGCTCTGGAAACACCATATATTTT.

V usage is TRBV7-9 and J usage is TRBJ2-1; 8 nucleotides agree with TRBD1. This CDR3 region has 14 residues. The germline V gene has CDR1 SEHNR and CDR2 FQNEAQ (reference sequence). The J segment lost 6 bases and the V segment lost 5 bases, leaving 6 bases of the junction unmatched. CDR3 bases: TGTGCCAGCAGCCCAAGACAGGGGTCCAATGAGCAGTTCTTC. Amino acid sequence: CASSPRQGSNEQFF.

This clone qualifies as large (0.1 to 1%). The CDR3 here is CASSRYVLGNTIYF. The CDR3 nucleotides are TGCGCCAGCAGCCGATATGTACTTGGAAACACCATATATTTT. The chain employs TRBV4-1 and TRBJ1-3, with unresolved D. CDR3 size: 14 residues. Deletions cut 4 bases from V and 3 bases from J, with 10 bases between. Germline V CDR1 and CDR2: MGHRA, YSYEKL.

The CDR3 DNA sequence: TGTGCCAGCAGTTACTCGTCCGGAGGAAACAATGAGCAGTTCTTC. It codes for CASSYSSGGNNEQFF. The chain combines TRBV6-6 with TRBJ2-1, with D tentatively TRBD2 (5 bases). V was cut by 0 bases and J by 5 bases, with 11 bases left in between. Per the germline V gene, CDR1 is MNHNY and CDR2 is SVGAGI (reference sequence). The CDR3 spans 15 residues.

This chain connects TRBV7-2 to TRBJ1-2; D unclear. In germline, CDR1 is SGHTA, CDR2 FQGNSA. This CDR3 contains 12 residues. V lost 3 bases and J 4 bases, leaving 6 bases between the germline ends. The CDR3 DNA sequence: TGTGCCAGCAGCTTGAGGGCCTATGGCTACACCTTC. Translated, it gives CASSLRAYGYTF.

This rearrangement joins TRBV20-1 to TRBJ2-3, with D possibly being TRBD2 (6 bases). Germline V gives CDR1 DFQATT, CDR2 SNEGSKA (reference sequence). The V gene lost 5 bases and the J gene lost 1 base, with 16 bases spanning the gap. The length of the CDR3 is 15 residues. The CDR3 region has the DNA TGCAGTGCTGGTGCTAGCGCTATGGGCACAGATACGCAGTATTTT. It encodes CSAGASAMGTDTQYF.

The chain carries TRBV5-1 and TRBJ1-1; 8 bases fit TRBD1. The germline V gene has CDR1 SGHRS and CDR2 YFSETQ. The CDR3 is made up of 21 amino acids. V shed 4 bases, J shed 2 bases, and the junction held 25 bases outside the gene matches. DNA for the CDR3: TGCGCCAGCAGCCCACTACAGGGGGAGAGAGGCGGGATCGATATAAACACTGAAGCTTTCTTT. This gives the protein CASSPLQGERGGIDINTEAFF.

This chain connects TRBV19 to TRBJ1-3; a possible D gene is TRBD1 (5 bases). This CDR3 is 13 amino acids long. CDR1 LNHDA and CDR2 SQIVND come from the germline V gene (reference sequence). Deletions cut 11 bases from V and 2 bases from J, with 13 bases between. CDR3 sequence: CASQGVAGNTIYF. Written as DNA, the CDR3 is TGTGCCTCCCAGGGTGTTGCTGGAAACACCATATATTTT.

This chain links TRBV7-2 with TRBJ2-3; D is perhaps TRBD2 (6 bases). V lost 3 bases to trimming and J lost 4 bases, with 11 bases between them. Germline-derived CDR1 and CDR2 are SGHTA and FQGNSA. This CDR3 has 14 amino acids. The CDR3 DNA reads as TGTGCCAGCAGCTTGGGGGAGGTCGCAGATACGCAGTATTTT. This encodes CASSLGEVADTQYF. Full variable domain (remainder filled in from reference TRBV7-2 and TRBJ2-3): GAGVSQSPSNKVTEKGKDVELRCDPISGHTALYWYRQSLGQGLEFLIYFQGNSAPDKSGLPSDRFSAERTGGSVSTLTIQRTQQEDSAVYLCASSLGEVADTQYFGPGTRLTVL.

The CDR3 coding sequence is TGTGCCAGCAGTCGACTAGCGGACTACGAGCAGTACTTC. Amino acid sequence: CASSRLADYEQYF. The chain uses TRBV6-6 and TRBJ2-7, with TRBD2 identical over 9 bases. The CDR3 is 13 amino acids. CDR1 and CDR2 (germline): MNHNY, SVGAGI (reference sequence). The ends lost 5 bases at V and 3 bases at J; junction bases unmatched: 2.

The V call is TRBV3-1 (or the pseudogene TRBV3-2), the J call TRBJ2-6; unclear D gene. V shed 4 bases and J shed 1 base, with 5 bases lying between them. The germline gives CDR1 LGHDT, CDR2 YNNKEL (reference sequence). The CDR3 has 14 amino acids. The DNA for the CDR3 is TGTGCCAGCAGCCCCGTTTCTGGGGCCAACGTCCTGACTTTC. Translation: CASSPVSGANVLTF.